One sample yielded the 19 T cell receptor beta chains listed below, sequenced in a study of beta chain features in type 1 diabetes. Expressed TCRB transcripts were sequenced because the isolated RNA had all been reverse transcribed beforehand. Repertoires were generated with immunoSEQ multiplex PCR, while TCRdb's copy carries only in-frame clones and drops some. The sample lists about 350,000 clones, about 19% seen once, with about 0.045% in the top ten. The source material was naive CD4+ T cells from blood. The receptor set was obtained from a woman aged 18-29 years in good health.

This clone was detected only a few times. The chain recombines TRBV11-2 with TRBJ2-7; D perhaps matches TRBD1 (5 bases). This CDR3 region has 13 residues. CDR1 and CDR2 (germline): SGHAT, FQNNGV. Trimming removed 3 bases from V and 4 bases from J, with 10 bases in between. The CDR3 DNA reads as TGTGCCAGCAGCTTCGGCAGGGTGTACGAGCAGTACTTC. Amino acids: CASSFGRVYEQYF.

This clone has more than one count but fewer than ten. The same CDR3 is also encoded by other DNA sequences in this sample. The gene calls are TRBV4-3 and TRBJ2-5, with TRBD2 as a possible D gene (5 bases). The germline V gene has CDR1 LGHNA and CDR2 YSLEER. This CDR3 is 14 amino acids long. Trimming left V 0 bases short and J 5 bases short, with 10 bases between. The CDR3 here is CASSQDGRGETQYF. The CDR3 nucleotides read TGCGCCAGCAGCCAAGATGGACGAGGGGAGACCCAGTACTTC.

The J gene is TRBJ1-5, the V gene TRBV4-2; D not certain. This CDR3 is 23 amino acids long. Trimming took off 2 bases at V and 0 bases at J, with 32 bases between the two ends. The germline V gene encodes CDR1 LGHNA and CDR2 YNFKEQ. DNA for the CDR3: TGTGCCAGCAGCCAAAATAGGTTTGGCATACTATTTCCACCGGAGTTTAGCAATCAGCCCCAGCATTTT. Translating it yields CASSQNRFGILFPPEFSNQPQHF.

The chain has TRBV20-1 and TRBJ2-5; no firm D call. V gave up 6 bases and J gave up 9 bases, with 14 bases separating them. CDR1 and CDR2 from the germline V gene are DFQATT and SNEGSKA (reference sequence). CDR3 length: 11 residues. The CDR3 loop reads CSAQVPVAQYF. The CDR3 DNA reads as TGCAGTGCCCAGGTCCCAGTGGCCCAGTACTTC.

This clone was detected only a few times. The chain is built from TRBV25-1 and TRBJ2-7; 9 nucleotides match TRBD1. CDR1 is MGHDK, CDR2 SYGVNS, per germline. This CDR3 spans 15 amino acids. Trimming took 2 bases from V and 1 from J; bases not matched to a gene: 3. The CDR3 DNA is TGTGCCAGCAGTGAAGCCGGGACAGGGTCCTACGAGCAGTACTTC. Amino acids: CASSEAGTGSYEQYF.

This chain links TRBV30 with TRBJ1-5; weak D call: TRBD1 (5 bases). Germline CDR1 reads GTSNPN; CDR2 reads SVGIG (reference sequence). The CDR3 sequence is 13 residues long. V lost 3 bases, J lost 4 bases, and 10 bases lay in between. The CDR3 region has the DNA TGTGCCTGGAGCCTCGACAGTAATCAGCCCCAGCATTTT. Encoded protein: CAWSLDSNQPQHF.

The chain uses TRBV6-6 and TRBJ2-3; D is perhaps TRBD2 (6 bases). Germline V gene lookup returns CDR1 MNHNY and CDR2 SVGAGI (reference sequence). The CDR3 totals 14 residues. V dropped 6 bases and J dropped 3 bases, with 13 bases sitting between them. DNA of the CDR3: TGTGCCAGCAGACCTGGAGGAGGGACAGATACGCAGTATTTT. Protein product: CASRPGGGTDTQYF.

The chain joins TRBV15 to TRBJ2-1; 7 positions match TRBD2. The CDR3 runs 16 residues. CDR1 and CDR2 (germline): LNHNV, YYDKDF (reference sequence). After removal of 7 bases from V and 0 bases from J, the junction contained 9 bases not matched to a gene. CDR3 sequence (DNA): TGTGCCACCACCACAAGGGGAGGGATCTCCTACAATGAGCAGTTCTTC. It encodes CATTTRGGISYNEQFF.

A few counts support this clone. At one boundary the junction diverges from the germline segment, which might be a read error. The V call is TRBV4-1, the J call TRBJ2-7; 7 nucleotides line up with TRBD1. The CDR3 loop spans 16 amino acids. Germline V CDR1 and CDR2: MGHRA, YSYEKL. CDR3 DNA sequence: TGTGCCAGCAGCCCCCTGGGACAGTCCTCCCCCTACGAGCAGTACTTC. Protein sequence: CASSPLGQSSPYEQYF.

The table lists this clone with a few counts. The chain has TRBV30 and TRBJ2-4, with a tentative D call TRBD2 (7 bases). The CDR3 has 13 residues. The germline V gene encodes CDR1 GTSNPN and CDR2 SVGIG (reference sequence). V was shortened by 3 bases and J by 6 bases, with 12 bases between the two germline ends. This CDR3 is CAWSPAGANIQYF. The CDR3 nucleotides read TGTGCCTGGAGCCCGGCGGGGGCAAACATTCAGTACTTC.

This clone was seen only a few times. The chain joins TRBV27 to TRBJ2-4; TRBD2 is a possible D gene (6 bases). V was clipped by 3 bases and J by 5 bases, with 11 bases between them. The CDR3 has 14 amino acids. The V gene's germline CDR1 is MNHEY and CDR2 SMNVEV (reference sequence). CDR3 DNA sequence: TGTGCCAGCAGTTTCCACGGGAGTGAAAACATTCAGTACTTC. The encoded protein is CASSFHGSENIQYF.

The J gene is TRBJ1-2, the V gene TRBV4-1, with unresolved D. Trimming took 5 bases from V and 2 from J, leaving 21 bases between them. This CDR3 comprises 17 residues. Germline CDR1 is MGHRA and CDR2 is YSYEKL. The DNA of the CDR3 is TGCGCCAGCAGCGGACGAGGGTGGGAAGAGTTAAACTATGGCTACACCTTC. Protein sequence: CASSGRGWEELNYGYTF.

This clone was detected only a few times. The J gene is TRBJ2-1, the V gene TRBV5-1; 9 bases align to TRBD1. Germline assignment: CDR1 SGHRS and CDR2 YFSETQ. The CDR3 is 16 amino acids. V trimming: 4 bases; J trimming: 5 bases; junction bases outside the gene matches: 10. The CDR3 DNA sequence: TGCGCCAGCAGCATTTTAACAGGGGGCGCGGACAATGAGCAGTTCTTC. As protein: CASSILTGGADNEQFF.

The chain links TRBV4-2 to TRBJ1-5; D remains unclear. Between the trimmed V and J ends, which lost 0 bases and 4 bases, there was a span of 10 bases. Germline assignment: CDR1 LGHNA and CDR2 YNFKEQ. This CDR3 spans 15 amino acids. Written as DNA, the CDR3 is TGTGCCAGCAGCCAAGAAGACCCCGGGAATCAGCCCCAGCATTTT. Translated, it gives CASSQEDPGNQPQHF.

The chain combines TRBV7-3 with TRBJ2-7, with D maybe TRBD1 (6 bases). The V end was cut by 5 bases, the J end by 0 bases, with 11 bases between. The germline gives CDR1 SGHTA, CDR2 FQGTGA. The CDR3 spans 14 residues. The CDR3 region is CASSPKGGSYEQYF. The CDR3 DNA sequence: TGTGCCAGCAGCCCGAAAGGGGGCTCCTACGAGCAGTACTTC.

This clone was seen only a few times. The CDR3 DNA is TGTGCCAGCAGCTTCGGGCCCGGGGGCACCGGGGAGCTGTTTTTT. Translated, it gives CASSFGPGGTGELFF. The J gene is TRBJ2-2, the V gene TRBV7-2; a possible D gene is TRBD2 (6 bases). Germline-derived CDR1 and CDR2 are SGHTA and FQGNSA. V lost 3 bases to trimming and J lost 4 bases, with 12 bases between them. This CDR3 is 15 amino acids long. The entire variable domain, with the rest obtained from reference TRBV7-2 and TRBJ2-2, is as follows: GAGVSQSPSNKVTEKGKDVELRCDPISGHTALYWYRQSLGQGLEFLIYFQGNSAPDKSGLPSDRFSAERTGGSVSTLTIQRTQQEDSAVYLCASSFGPGGTGELFFGEGSRLTVL.

The chain carries TRBV30 and TRBJ1-2; TRBD1 aligns across 7 bases. This CDR3 has 13 residues. With 0 bases clipped from V and 8 bases from J, the junction kept 6 bases outside the gene matches. Germline lookup yields CDR1 GTSNPN and CDR2 SVGIG (reference sequence). CDR3 sequence reads: CAWSVYRGAGYTF. The CDR3 DNA reads TGTGCCTGGAGTGTCTACAGGGGCGCCGGCTACACCTTC.

The genes are TRBV7-8 and TRBJ1-2, with 7 bases identical to TRBD1. Germline CDR1 is SGHVS and CDR2 is FQNEAQ. The ends lost 5 bases at V and 1 base at J; junction bases unmatched: 4. This CDR3 is built from 14 residues. The CDR3, as DNA: TGTGCCAGCAGCAACCGGGACAGTAACTATGGCTACACCTTC. The encoded protein is CASSNRDSNYGYTF.

This clone turned up a few times. The V gene is TRBV11-1, the J gene TRBJ1-1; no clear D gene. Germline V CDR1 and CDR2: SGHAT, FQDESV (reference sequence). V lost 3 bases to trimming and J lost 1 base, with 12 bases between them. The length of the CDR3 is 15 residues. The CDR3: CASSFRLDRNTEAFF. In DNA, the CDR3 is TGTGCCAGCAGCTTTCGACTTGACCGGAACACTGAAGCTTTCTTT.